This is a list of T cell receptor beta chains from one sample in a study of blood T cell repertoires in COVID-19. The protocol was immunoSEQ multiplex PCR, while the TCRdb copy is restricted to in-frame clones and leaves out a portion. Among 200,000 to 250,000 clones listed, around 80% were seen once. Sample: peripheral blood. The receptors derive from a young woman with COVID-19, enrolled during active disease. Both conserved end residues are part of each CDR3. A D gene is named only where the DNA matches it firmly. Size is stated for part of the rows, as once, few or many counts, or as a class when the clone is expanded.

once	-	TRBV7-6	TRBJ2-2	CASSLGGQLYTGELFF	TGTGCCAGCAGCTTGGGGGGACAGCTGTACACCGGGGAGCTGTTTTTT
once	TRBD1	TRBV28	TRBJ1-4	CASSPARGTATNEKLFF	TGTGCCAGCAGTCCCGCTCGCGGGACAGCAACTAATGAAAAACTGTTTTTT
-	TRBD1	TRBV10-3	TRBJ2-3	CAISGGVEGAHQYF	TGTGCCATCAGTGGGGGAGTTGAGGGGGCCCACCAGTATTTT
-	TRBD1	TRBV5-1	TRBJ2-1	CASSAGTGNYNEQFF	TGCGCCAGCAGCGCCGGGACAGGTAACTACAATGAGCAGTTCTTC
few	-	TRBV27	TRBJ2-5	CASATLRGETQYF	TGTGCCAGCGCCACCTTGAGAGGGGAGACCCAGTACTTC
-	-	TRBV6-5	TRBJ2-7	CASSRSAHEQYF	TGTGCCAGCAGTCGCAGTGCCCACGAGCAGTACTTC
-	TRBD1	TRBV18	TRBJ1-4	CASSPRGGADEKLFF	TGTGCCAGCTCACCACGAGGGGGCGCAGATGAAAAACTGTTTTTT
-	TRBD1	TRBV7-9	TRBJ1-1	CASSWGQMNTEAFF	TGTGCCAGCAGCTGGGGACAGATGAACACTGAAGCTTTCTTT
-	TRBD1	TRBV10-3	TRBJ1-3	CAISKSGQGDNGNTIYF	TGTGCCATCAGTAAATCGGGACAGGGGGATAACGGAAACACCATATATTTT
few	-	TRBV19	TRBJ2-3	CASSSRGAGSTDTQYF	TGTGCCAGTAGTTCCCGAGGGGCGGGGAGCACAGATACGCAGTATTTT
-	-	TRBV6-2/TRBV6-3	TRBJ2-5	CASSYHVSGRETQYF	TGTGCCAGCAGTTACCATGTATCAGGGCGAGAGACCCAGTACTTC
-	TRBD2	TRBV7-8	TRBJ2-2	CASSPGLAGTANTGELFF	TGTGCCAGCAGCCCGGGACTAGCGGGGACCGCGAACACCGGGGAGCTGTTTTTT
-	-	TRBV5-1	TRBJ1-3	CASSFSGNGNTIYF	TGCGCCAGCAGCTTCTCAGGGAACGGAAACACCATATATTTT
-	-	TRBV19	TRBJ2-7	CASSINGVYDEQYF	TGTGCCAGTAGTATCAACGGGGTGTATGACGAGCAGTACTTC
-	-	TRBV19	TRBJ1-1	CASSILSSGPNTEAFF	TGTGCCAGTAGTATTCTATCTTCTGGGCCGAACACTGAAGCTTTCTTT
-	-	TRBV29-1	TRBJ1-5	CSVADMVNQPQHF	TGCAGCGTTGCGGACATGGTGAATCAGCCCCAGCATTTT
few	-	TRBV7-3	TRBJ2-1	CASSPQENNEQFF	TGTGCCAGCAGCCCACAGGAGAACAATGAGCAGTTCTTC
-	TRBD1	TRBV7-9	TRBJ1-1	CASSLGTGPNTEAFF	TGTGCCAGCAGCTTGGGGACAGGGCCAAACACTGAAGCTTTCTTT
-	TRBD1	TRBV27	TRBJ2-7	CASTWTGGSYEQYF	TGTGCCAGCACCTGGACAGGGGGCTCCTACGAGCAGTACTTC
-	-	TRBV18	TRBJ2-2	CASSAVWGPTGELFF	TGTGCCAGCTCAGCGGTTTGGGGGCCCACCGGGGAGCTGTTTTTT
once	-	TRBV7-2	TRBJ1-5	CASSLAGGGQPQHF	TGTGCCAGCAGCTTAGCTGGCGGCGGGCAGCCCCAGCATTTT
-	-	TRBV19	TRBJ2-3	CASSPSRDTQYF	TGTGCCAGTAGTCCCTCCAGGGATACGCAGTATTTT
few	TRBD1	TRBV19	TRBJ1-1	CASVGQGNTEAFF	TGTGCCAGCGTCGGACAGGGGAACACTGAAGCTTTCTTT